The 29 T cell receptor beta chains below come from one sample, sequenced in a study of blood T cell repertoires in COVID-19. Sequencing was performed with immunoSEQ multiplex PCR; in TCRdb, only in-frame clones are kept and a portion is missing. The data show about 120,000 clones, with more than 80% seen just once and around 30% held by the top ten. Sequenced input: peripheral blood. The receptor set was obtained from a man between 65 and 79 years old with active or convalescent COVID-19.

This chain links TRBV27 with TRBJ2-2; D possibly corresponds to TRBD1 (6 bases). The germline V gene encodes CDR1 MNHEY and CDR2 SMNVEV (reference sequence). The CDR3 runs to 15 residues. Trimming stripped 1 base from V and 7 bases from J, with 13 bases between. CDR3 region: CASSLYPGVSGELFF. The CDR3 DNA is TGTGCCAGCAGTTTATATCCAGGGGTGAGCGGGGAGCTGTTTTTT.

The chain joins TRBV6-5 to TRBJ1-2; 7 bases fit TRBD1. V lost 5 bases, J lost 6 bases, and 9 bases stayed unmatched. This CDR3 is built from 14 residues. Looked up from germline, CDR1 is MNHEY and CDR2 is SVGAGI. The CDR3 DNA sequence: TGTGCCAGCAGTACCAACGACAGGGTAGATGGCTACACCTTC. Amino acids: CASSTNDRVDGYTF.

V is TRBV6-7 and J is TRBJ2-4; D is unclear. TRBV6-7 is sorted into the ORF group, with uncertain function. The CDR3 contains 15 residues. The V gene lost 2 bases and the J gene lost 5 bases, with 13 bases spanning the gap. The CDR3, as DNA: TGTGCCAGCAGTTACAGTACAGTATGGGAAAACATTCAGTACTTC. This translates into CASSYSTVWENIQYF.

The chain links TRBV6-5 to TRBJ1-6, with unresolved D. Trimming shortened V by 2 bases and J by 4 bases, and 6 bases separated the two germline ends. CDR3 length: 14 amino acids. The germline V gene encodes CDR1 MNHEY and CDR2 SVGAGI. DNA of the CDR3: TGTGCCAGCAGTTACGGGGAGTATAATTCACCCCTCCACTTT. Amino acid sequence: CASSYGEYNSPLHF.

The V call is TRBV10-3, the J call TRBJ1-2, with 11 bases matching TRBD1. The CDR3 loop spans 14 amino acids. V gave up 7 bases and J gave up 7 bases; unmatched junction bases: 8. Germline CDR1 and CDR2: ENHRY and SYGVKD. The CDR3 sequence: CAITAGTGGGGYTF. The CDR3 nucleotides read TGTGCCATCACCGCCGGGACAGGGGGAGGTGGCTACACCTTC.

V usage is TRBV5-6 and J usage is TRBJ2-7; D might be TRBD1 (5 bases). Germline CDR1 SGHDT, CDR2 YYEEEE. The V end lost 0 bases, the J end lost 3 bases, and 10 bases lay between the germline ends. CDR3 length equals 14 residues. The CDR3 DNA reads as TGTGCCAGCAGCTTGGGAGGCAGGGACTACGAGCAGTACTTC. It specifies CASSLGGRDYEQYF. The complete variable domain, with remaining parts taken from reference TRBV5-6 and TRBJ2-7, reads DAGVTQSPTHLIKTRGQQVTLRCSPKSGHDTVSWYQQALGQGPQFIFQYYEEEERQRGNFPDRFSGHQFPNYSSELNVNALLLGDSALYLCASSLGGRDYEQYFGPGTRLTVT.

This sequence joins TRBV29-1 and TRBJ1-2, with 8 bases fitting TRBD1. The CDR3 contains 15 residues. The V gene's germline CDR1 is SQVTM and CDR2 ANQGSEA. With V trimmed by 7 bases and J by 3 bases, 13 bases remained unmatched. CDR3 protein: CSAWEGTGSDYGYTF. The DNA for the CDR3 is TGCAGCGCGTGGGAGGGGACAGGCTCCGACTATGGCTACACCTTC.

The sample holds one count of this clone. V is TRBV18 and J is TRBJ2-3; TRBD2 might be the D (5 bases). This CDR3 contains 14 residues. Germline V gene lookup returns CDR1 KGHSH and CDR2 LQKENI. Between the trimmed V and J ends, which lost 0 bases and 4 bases, there was a span of 8 bases. CDR3 in DNA: TGTGCCAGCTCACCACCGGGTAGCGCAGATACGCAGTATTTT. It translates to CASSPPGSADTQYF.

The chain couples TRBV24-1 to TRBJ2-1; 9 bases fit TRBD1. The CDR3 totals 16 residues. After removal of 4 bases from V and 2 bases from J, the junction contained 5 bases not matched to a gene. The germline gives CDR1 KGHDR, CDR2 SFDVKD. CDR3 residues: CATSDPGQGTYNEQFF. The CDR3 nucleotides are TGTGCCACCAGTGACCCCGGACAGGGGACCTACAATGAGCAGTTCTTC.

CDR3 bases: TGTGCCAGCAGTTTCGGGGGGCGGGTGAACACTGAAGCTTTCTTT. This gives the protein CASSFGGRVNTEAFF. The chain is built from TRBV11-2 and TRBJ1-1; a weak D match, TRBD1 (6 bases). Trimming removed 6 bases from V and 0 bases from J, with 14 bases in between. Germline assignment: CDR1 SGHAT and CDR2 FQNNGV. This CDR3 comprises 15 residues.

As concerns this clone: Other DNA sequences from this sample encode an identical CDR3 as well. The rearrangement uses TRBV14 and TRBJ1-5, with a weak D call TRBD1 (6 bases). With 6 bases removed from V and 4 bases from J, the gap between germline ends came to 10 bases. The length of the CDR3 is 13 residues. Germline loops: CDR1 SGHDN, CDR2 FVKESK. CDR3 loop: CASSQGPNQPQHF. The CDR3 DNA reads as TGTGCCAGCAGTCAGGGGCCAAATCAGCCCCAGCATTTT.

The CDR3 reads CASSPGGPANYEQYF. The CDR3 bases are TGTGCCAGCTCACCAGGGGGCCCCGCCAACTACGAGCAGTACTTC. This chain links TRBV18 with TRBJ2-7, with D tentatively TRBD1 (6 bases). The CDR3 loop spans 15 amino acids. The V and J ends lost 2 bases and 3 bases respectively, with 14 bases between them. CDR1 and CDR2 (germline): KGHSH, LQKENI.

The CDR3 protein is CASWVGGSYEQYF. For the CDR3, the DNA is TGTGCCAGCTGGGTTGGGGGGTCCTACGAGCAGTACTTC. The chain has TRBV6-5 and TRBJ2-7, with D possibly being TRBD2 (6 bases). Germline-derived CDR1 and CDR2 are MNHEY and SVGAGI. The CDR3 length is 13 residues. V was shortened by 8 bases and J by 1 base, with 12 bases between the two germline ends.

The rearrangement uses TRBV2 and TRBJ2-5; TRBD2 might be the D (6 bases). Per germline, CDR1 SNHLY and CDR2 FYNNEI. V shed 4 bases and J shed 2 bases, with 14 bases lying between them. The CDR3 sequence is 15 residues long. CDR3 nucleotides: TGTGCCAGCAGTGGCGGTAGCGGAGTACAAGAGACCCAGTACTTC. Amino acids: CASSGGSGVQETQYF.

In its sample, this clone was seen once. The genes are TRBV3-1 (or the pseudogene TRBV3-2) and TRBJ2-3; unclear D gene. The V gene lost 6 bases and the J gene lost 8 bases, with 9 bases spanning the gap. Germline V gives CDR1 LGHDT, CDR2 YNNKEL (reference sequence). CDR3 length: 11 amino acids. The CDR3 protein is CASRHESTQYF. DNA of the CDR3: TGTGCCAGCAGACACGAAAGTACGCAGTATTTT.

The CDR3 is CASSSGQLNTEAFF. DNA of the CDR3: TGTGCCAGCAGTAGCGGACAGCTGAACACTGAAGCTTTCTTT. The chain carries TRBV6-6 and TRBJ1-1; TRBD1 might be the D (6 bases). Germline V gene lookup returns CDR1 MNHNY and CDR2 SVGAGI (reference sequence). With 5 bases removed from V and 0 bases from J, the gap between germline ends came to 10 bases. The CDR3 spans 14 residues.

The chain employs TRBV4-1 and TRBJ2-1; 10 nucleotides align to TRBD2. The CDR3 contains 18 residues. CDR1 is MGHRA, CDR2 YSYEKL, per germline. The junction had 8 bases not matched to a gene; V was cut back by 1 base and J by 2 bases. The chain's CDR3 is CASSQVASGSGAYNEQFF. DNA for the CDR3: TGCGCCAGCAGCCAAGTGGCTAGCGGGAGCGGGGCCTACAATGAGCAGTTCTTC.

The J gene is TRBJ2-4, the V gene TRBV9, with TRBD2 as a possible D gene (6 bases). The CDR3 extends over 13 amino acids. Trimming left V 0 bases short and J 5 bases short, with 6 bases between. The germline CDR1 and CDR2 sequences are SGDLS and YYNGEE. The CDR3 sequence is CASSVGRENIQYF. CDR3 DNA: TGTGCCAGCAGCGTAGGGAGGGAAAACATTCAGTACTTC.

The chain combines TRBV5-6 with TRBJ1-2; TRBD1 matches at 10 bases. With 0 bases clipped from V and 6 bases from J, the junction kept 5 bases outside the gene matches. CDR3 length: 15 residues. Germline V gene lookup returns CDR1 SGHDT and CDR2 YYEEEE. CDR3 protein: CASSLGPTGGNGYTF. The DNA for the CDR3 is TGTGCCAGCAGCTTGGGCCCGACAGGGGGCAATGGCTACACCTTC.

The chain combines TRBV19 with TRBJ2-3, with 12 bases lining up with TRBD2. The trim removed 3 bases at V and 5 bases at J, leaving 15 bases unmatched. The CDR3 is 19 residues long. Germline V lookup: CDR1 LNHDA, CDR2 SQIVND (reference sequence). The CDR3 DNA follows: TGTGCCAGTAGTATTATCGGACGAAGACTAGCGGGAGTGATAGATACGCAGTATTTT. Residues: CASSIIGRRLAGVIDTQYF.

The chain couples TRBV5-5 to TRBJ2-7; tentatively, D is TRBD1 (6 bases). V lost 3 bases to trimming and J lost 0 bases, with 13 bases between them. Germline CDR1 reads SGHKS; CDR2 reads YYEKEE (reference sequence). CDR3 length equals 15 residues. The CDR3 sequence: CASSSQGISSYEQYF. The CDR3 DNA follows: TGTGCCAGCAGCTCACAGGGAATTAGCTCCTACGAGCAGTACTTC.

The chain joins TRBV30 to TRBJ1-5; 9 positions agree with TRBD1. Trimming cost V 3 bases and J 6 bases; bases outside gene matches: 9. The germline V gene has CDR1 GTSNPN and CDR2 SVGIG (reference sequence). The CDR3 is 15 residues long. The CDR3 protein is CAWSWRGQGGQPQHF. As DNA, the CDR3 is TGTGCCTGGAGCTGGAGGGGACAGGGAGGTCAGCCCCAGCATTTT.

The chain employs TRBV5-1 and TRBJ1-5; D may be TRBD1 (5 bases). Germline V CDR1 and CDR2: SGHRS, YFSETQ. V was trimmed by 4 bases and J by 9 bases, leaving 17 bases between them. The CDR3 extends over 14 amino acids. CDR3 sequence: CASSQEGPFGPQHF. CDR3 coding DNA: TGCGCCAGCAGCCAGGAGGGACCCTTTGGGCCCCAGCATTTT.

This chain links TRBV7-2 with TRBJ1-2; 8 bases map to TRBD1. Germline CDR1 is SGHTA and CDR2 is FQGNSA. J was trimmed by 3 bases and V by 4 bases; bases with no gene match: 7. CDR3 length: 15 residues. The DNA of the CDR3 is TGTGCCAGCAGCTATAACGGACAGGGATACTATGGCTACACCTTC. The encoded protein is CASSYNGQGYYGYTF.

The V and J genes are TRBV15 and TRBJ1-1; tentative D call: TRBD1 (6 bases). Germline CDR1 is LNHNV and CDR2 is YYDKDF (reference sequence). The V gene lost 5 bases and the J gene lost 3 bases, with 19 bases spanning the gap. The CDR3 length is 16 residues. The CDR3 DNA sequence: TGTGCCACCAGCGGGGGAGGGGGAAAGAGGGACACTGAAGCTTTCTTT. It codes for CATSGGGGKRDTEAFF.

In DNA form, the CDR3 reads TGTGCCAGCCACAGCGATACGCAGTATTTT. Translation gives CASHSDTQYF. This chain connects TRBV5-5 to TRBJ2-3; no firm D call. Trimming took 7 bases from V and 6 from J, leaving 6 bases between them. Per the germline V gene, CDR1 is SGHKS and CDR2 is YYEKEE (reference sequence). This CDR3 is built from 10 residues.

This clone was seen just once. The V call is TRBV19, the J call TRBJ2-1; 9 bases align to TRBD2. The CDR3 covers 13 residues. Trimming took 6 bases from V and 8 from J; bases not matched to a gene: 5. Germline V lookup: CDR1 LNHDA, CDR2 SQIVND (reference sequence). The CDR3 here is CASRGLARDEQFF. The CDR3 nucleotides read TGTGCCAGTAGGGGACTAGCTCGCGATGAGCAGTTCTTC.

There are a few counts of this clone. The V and J genes are TRBV19 and TRBJ1-2; 7 bases are a match to TRBD1. Germline V gives CDR1 LNHDA, CDR2 SQIVND (reference sequence). The junction had 13 bases not matched to a gene; V was cut back by 5 bases and J by 4 bases. This CDR3 spans 16 amino acids. The CDR3 here is CASSSSGTAWLYGYTF. The CDR3 DNA is TGTGCCAGTAGTTCTTCCGGGACAGCTTGGCTCTATGGCTACACCTTC.

This sequence joins TRBV7-9 and TRBJ2-7, with 9 bases lining up with TRBD2. Trimming removed 5 bases from V and 5 bases from J; junction bases left unmatched: 10. The length of the CDR3 is 15 residues. In germline, CDR1 is SEHNR, CDR2 FQNEAQ (reference sequence). CDR3 sequence reads: CASSPRASGTNEQYF. CDR3 DNA: TGTGCCAGCAGCCCCAGGGCTAGCGGGACAAACGAGCAGTACTTC.